This TCR beta chain was observed in a study of T-cell memory formation after mild COVID-19. CDR3 length equals 14 residues. Trimming removed 3 bases at V and 5 bases at J, with 10 bases between. Germline CDR1 SGHTA, CDR2 FQGTGA. This clonotype was found a few times. TCRdb used MiXCR to reprocess the 5' RACE reads, holding one entry per CDR3 protein. The sample has 550,000 to 700,000 distinct CDR3 sequences; 17% are singletons. The source is an adult woman who had mild COVID-19 (a few samples of this study predate the infection). Cell type and time point are not known. V is TRBV7-3 and J is TRBJ2-2; D gene uncertain. Sequenced input: PBMCs or a T cell subset sorted from them (not recorded which). The CDR3 DNA reads as TGTGCCAGCAGCTTGGACCCGAGTACCGGGGAGCTGTTTTTT. It codes for CASSLDPSTGELFF.